What follows are 19 T cell receptor beta chains derived from one specimen sequenced in a study of tumor-infiltrating lymphocytes in localized non-small cell lung cancer. The data were produced by immunoSEQ multiplex PCR, yet TCRdb's version contains in-frame clones alone and is incomplete. The table lists 25,000 to 30,000 clones, 80% to 90% of them singletons, with about 1.9% in the top ten. Sequencing was done on a sample of lung tumor tissue. These receptors were obtained from a human donor with non-small cell lung cancer.

The V and J genes are TRBV13 and TRBJ1-6; no clear D. Germline CDR1 PRHDT, CDR2 FYEKMQ (reference sequence). The CDR3 totals 18 residues. V gave up 6 bases and J gave up 9 bases, with 27 bases separating them. This CDR3 reads CASRSRNQARLLGSPLHF. The DNA of the CDR3 is TGTGCCAGCAGATCCCGAAATCAGGCACGGCTATTAGGTTCACCCCTCCACTTT.

This chain uses TRBV7-2 with TRBJ2-1; D call uncertain. The CDR3 loop spans 18 amino acids. The ends were cut back, 1 base at V and 0 bases at J, with 16 bases in the middle. Germline lookup yields CDR1 SGHTA and CDR2 FQGNSA. CDR3 amino acids: CASSLGWLDLGSYNEQFF. The CDR3 DNA reads as TGTGCCAGCAGCTTAGGGTGGCTTGACCTAGGCTCCTACAATGAGCAGTTCTTC.

This clone was counted once. This rearrangement joins TRBV15 to TRBJ1-6, with D perhaps TRBD1 (5 bases). This CDR3 is built from 18 residues. CDR1 is LNHNV and CDR2 is YYDKDF in the germline V gene (reference sequence). Trimming removed 0 bases from V and 0 bases from J, with 12 bases in between. The CDR3 spells CATSRDAGVGSYNSPLHF. The CDR3 nucleotides are TGTGCCACCAGCAGAGATGCGGGGGTTGGCTCCTATAATTCACCCCTCCACTTT.

This sequence joins TRBV5-5 and TRBJ1-5; D perhaps matches TRBD1 (5 bases). Trimming took 1 base from V and 3 from J, leaving 11 bases between them. Germline V gene data show CDR1 as SGHKS and CDR2 as YYEKEE (reference sequence). This CDR3 contains 15 residues. The CDR3 loop is CASSLLQDSNQPQHF. The CDR3 region has the DNA TGTGCCAGCAGCTTGTTACAGGACTCCAATCAGCCCCAGCATTTT.

J is TRBJ2-3 and V is TRBV5-5; 7 bases agree with TRBD1. The length of the CDR3 is 15 residues. The J segment lost 0 bases and the V segment lost 2 bases, leaving 3 bases of the junction unmatched. CDR1 and CDR2 from the germline V gene are SGHKS and YYEKEE (reference sequence). The CDR3 sequence is CASSFGQASTDTQYF. Written as DNA, the CDR3 is TGTGCCAGCAGCTTCGGACAGGCAAGCACAGATACGCAGTATTTT.

The genes are TRBV13 and TRBJ2-7; a weak D match, TRBD1 (5 bases). Trimming cost V 0 bases and J 3 bases, with 15 bases left between them. The germline gives CDR1 PRHDT, CDR2 FYEKMQ (reference sequence). This CDR3 is built from 16 residues. CDR3 sequence: CASSLGLAGLGYEQYF. CDR3 nucleotide sequence: TGTGCCAGCAGCTTAGGCCTGGCAGGGTTAGGCTACGAGCAGTACTTC.

This chain connects TRBV14 to TRBJ2-1, with 11 positions matching TRBD2. V shed 0 bases, J shed 2 bases, and the junction held 3 bases outside the gene matches. CDR1 is SGHDN, CDR2 FVKESK, per germline. The CDR3 is made up of 17 amino acids. Here the CDR3 DNA reads TGTGCCAGCAGCCAAGATCTAGCGGGGGGACCCTACAATGAGCAGTTCTTC. It encodes CASSQDLAGGPYNEQFF.

The CDR3, as DNA: TGCGCCAGCAGGGATCGGGGGCACCATAGCAATCAGCCCCAGCATTTT. This gives the protein CASRDRGHHSNQPQHF. V usage is TRBV10-1 and J usage is TRBJ1-5, with D possibly matching TRBD1 (6 bases). CDR3 length: 16 residues. The V end lost 6 bases, the J end lost 0 bases, and 15 bases lay between the germline ends. CDR1 is WNHNN and CDR2 is SYGVQD in the germline V gene (reference sequence).

The rearrangement links TRBV12-5 to TRBJ2-1; D remains unclear. This CDR3 is built from 16 residues. The germline V gene has CDR1 LGHNT and CDR2 FRNRAP. Trimming cost V 5 bases and J 3 bases, with 17 bases left between them. The CDR3: CASGTLRVENYNEQFF. CDR3 bases: TGTGCTAGTGGTACCTTAAGGGTTGAAAACTACAATGAGCAGTTCTTC.

The chain is built from TRBV7-8 and TRBJ2-3; 7 positions match TRBD1. In germline, CDR1 is SGHVS, CDR2 FQNEAQ. This CDR3 spans 15 amino acids. After removal of 2 bases from V and 0 bases from J, the junction contained 2 bases not matched to a gene. The CDR3 nucleotides read TGTGCCAGCAGCTTAAAGGGGGCGAGCACAGATACGCAGTATTTT. It yields the protein CASSLKGASTDTQYF.

This chain uses TRBV11-2 with TRBJ1-2; D might be TRBD1 (5 bases). The ends were cut back, 5 bases at V and 3 bases at J, with 10 bases in the middle. Germline lookup yields CDR1 SGHAT and CDR2 FQNNGV. The CDR3 has 13 residues. In nucleotides, the CDR3 is TGTGCCAGCAGCCCAGCGGGGCACTATGGCTACACCTTC. This encodes CASSPAGHYGYTF.

This chain links TRBV30 with TRBJ1-2, with 8 positions matching TRBD1. This CDR3 has 13 amino acids. Germline CDR1 reads GTSNPN; CDR2 reads SVGIG (reference sequence). The ends lost 4 bases at V and 8 bases at J; junction bases unmatched: 9. The CDR3 sequence: CAWTSGGFRGYTF. CDR3 DNA sequence: TGTGCCTGGACCTCAGGGGGCTTTAGGGGCTACACCTTC.

The J gene is TRBJ1-5, the V gene TRBV15, with D maybe TRBD1 (6 bases). Per germline, CDR1 LNHNV and CDR2 YYDKDF (reference sequence). The CDR3 runs to 15 residues. The V end lost 2 bases, the J end lost 1 base, and 9 bases lay between the germline ends. CDR3 region: CATSRMTGSNQPQHF. The CDR3, as DNA: TGTGCCACCAGCAGAATGACAGGAAGCAATCAGCCCCAGCATTTT. Filled out from reference TRBV15 and TRBJ1-5, the complete variable domain reads DAMVIQNPRYQVTQFGKPVTLSCSQTLNHNVMYWYQQKSSQAPKLLFHYYDKDFNNEADTPDNFQSRRPNTSFCFLDIRSPGLGDTAMYLCATSRMTGSNQPQHFGDGTRLSIL.

The CDR3 DNA follows: TGTGCTAGTGGTCAATCATTAGGGGAGACTGAAGCTTTCTTT. Translated, it gives CASGQSLGETEAFF. J is TRBJ1-1 and V is TRBV12-5, with a possible D match to TRBD1 (5 bases). The CDR3 has 14 residues. Per germline, CDR1 LGHNT and CDR2 FRNRAP. The V end was cut by 5 bases, the J end by 5 bases, with 15 bases between.

This chain joins TRBV28 and TRBJ2-7; D unresolved. The CDR3 is made up of 15 amino acids. Germline-derived CDR1 and CDR2 are MDHEN and SYDVKM. V lost 3 bases and J lost 0, with 12 bases in between. This CDR3 reads CASSFETVSSYEQYF. CDR3 in DNA: TGTGCCAGCAGTTTTGAAACGGTGAGCTCCTACGAGCAGTACTTC.

This chain joins TRBV5-1 and TRBJ2-1; maybe TRBD1 (7 bases). The CDR3 has 17 residues. Trimming shortened V by 4 bases and J by 4 bases, and 21 bases separated the two germline ends. Germline lookup yields CDR1 SGHRS and CDR2 YFSETQ. The chain's CDR3 is CASSGGSWTGYYNEQFF. Here the CDR3 DNA reads TGCGCCAGCAGCGGGGGGTCGTGGACAGGTTATTACAATGAGCAGTTCTTC. Complete variable domain (other parts from reference TRBV5-1 and TRBJ2-1): KAGVTQTPRYLIKTRGQQVTLSCSPISGHRSVSWYQQTPGQGLQFLFEYFSETQRNKGNFPGRFSGRQFSNSRSEMNVSTLELGDSALYLCASSGGSWTGYYNEQFFGPGTRLTVL.

The CDR3 here is CASRPGHISNQPQHF. The DNA for the CDR3 is TGTGCCAGCAGGCCGGGACACATTAGCAATCAGCCCCAGCATTTT. The V gene is TRBV27, the J gene TRBJ1-5; D perhaps matches TRBD1 (6 bases). The CDR3 is 15 residues long. Trimming removed 6 bases at V and 0 bases at J, with 12 bases between. Germline-derived CDR1 and CDR2 are MNHEY and SMNVEV (reference sequence).

The chain is built from TRBV5-1 and TRBJ2-3; 8 bases are a match to TRBD2. Trimming at V came to 5 bases and at J to 4 bases, leaving 3 bases not matched to a gene. Germline CDR1 and CDR2: SGHRS and YFSETQ. The CDR3 length is 13 residues. CDR3 sequence: CASRNSGADTQYF. The DNA of the CDR3 is TGCGCCAGCAGGAATAGCGGGGCAGATACGCAGTATTTT.

The V gene is TRBV14, the J gene TRBJ2-2; 11 positions match TRBD2. CDR3 length: 17 amino acids. With V trimmed by 4 bases and J by 1 base, 5 bases remained unmatched. Germline V lookup: CDR1 SGHDN, CDR2 FVKESK. CDR3 amino acids: CASSPLGLAGNTGELFF. CDR3 bases: TGTGCCAGCAGCCCCCTCGGACTAGCGGGGAACACCGGGGAGCTGTTTTTT.